This record looks at one T cell receptor beta chain sequence and its context. Its specificity is unknown. Clones were read by immunoSEQ multiplex PCR, and TCRdb kept only the in-frame ones, dropping some. The sample lists more than 90,000 clones, approximately 93% occurring once. The data were obtained in a study of cytomegalovirus exposure and HLA in healthy donors. The study's findings and limits: Testing in vitro showed a few CMV-associated chains specific for CMV antigens.

Trimming left V 0 bases short and J 6 bases short, with 8 bases between. There are 14 residues in the CDR3. CDR1 and CDR2 (germline): SGHDN, FVKESK. The V call is TRBV14, the J call TRBJ2-2; no clear D. The specimen sequenced was PBMCs. This TCR derives from a woman aged 25 to 45 in good health and CMV-seropositive. In DNA form, the CDR3 reads TGTGCCAGCAGCCAAGATGAGTATCCCGGGGAGCTGTTTTTT. It yields the protein CASSQDEYPGELFF. Full variable domain (outside the CDR3, taken from reference TRBV14 and TRBJ2-2): EAGVTQFPSHSVIEKGQTVTLRCDPISGHDNLYWYRRVMGKEIKFLLHFVKESKQDESGMPNNRFLAERTGGTYSTLKVQPAELEDSGVYFCASSQDEYPGELFFGEGSRLTVL.